This T cell receptor (beta chain) was documented in a study of blood T cells in healthy people across ages. Individuals who donated were healthy Caucasians from Russia aged about 6 to 100. Each sample used at least 6 million PBMCs. General study results and limits: Higher diversity, along with more naive CD4+ cells, distinguished long-lived donors from aged donors. The recorded TCR beta diversity per million T cells decreased in a roughly linear manner with age.

Then a second PCR, running roughly 7 to 11 cycles, was carried out with a sample-barcoded 5' primer and a J-beta primer mix. One entry per CDR3 protein results from TCRdb running MiXCR on the 5' RACE reads. Among under 1,000,000 distinct CDR3 sequences, roughly 40% were seen once, and the ten largest hold 10% to 15%. In its sample, this clonotype was seen a few times. The antigen is undetermined. The specimen sequenced was blood. This clonotype originated in a man aged 18 to 30 in good health.

The CDR3 region has the DNA TGTGCCAGCAGCTCCCTCGACTATCTGACCGCCGATACGCAGTATTTT. Translation: CASSSLDYLTADTQYF. J is TRBJ2-3 and V is TRBV5-6; D is perhaps TRBD2 (5 bases). Germline V lookup: CDR1 SGHDT, CDR2 YYEEEE. The CDR3 runs to 16 residues. With 3 bases removed from V and 6 bases from J, the gap between germline ends came to 20 bases.